Below, 17 T cell receptor beta chains from the same sample are listed, as sequenced in a study of blood T cell repertoires in COVID-19 (dated by TCRdb to the early 2020s). The library came from the immunoSEQ multiplex PCR assay. TCRdb re-hosts the immuneACCESS table, in-frame sequences only. Its copies lack some clones; in the studies checked, an unresolved V gene accounts for under half of them, and the cause for the rest is not known. Across this sample there are roughly 69,000 clones, with about 80% seen only once. The ten largest clones capture 12% to 15% of the sample. Sequences were obtained from peripheral blood. These receptors originate from a man aged 60 to 75 with COVID-19, enrolled during active disease.

The chain couples TRBV24-1 to TRBJ2-3; perhaps TRBD1 as D (5 bases). The V end lost 7 bases, the J end lost 0 bases, and 16 bases lay between the germline ends. This CDR3 contains 16 residues. CDR1 is KGHDR and CDR2 is SFDVKD in the germline V gene. The CDR3 sequence is CATSRAGWFSTDTQYF. The CDR3 region has the DNA TGTGCCACCAGCAGGGCCGGTTGGTTTAGCACAGATACGCAGTATTTT.

The chain couples TRBV5-1 to TRBJ1-3; D unclear. With 5 bases removed from V and 4 bases from J, the gap between germline ends came to 16 bases. The CDR3 length is 15 residues. Germline assignment: CDR1 SGHRS and CDR2 YFSETQ. The CDR3 nucleotides read TGCGCCAGCAGACAAGAGGGTTCAAGCGGAAACACCATATATTTT. It codes for CASRQEGSSGNTIYF.

The chain is built from TRBV2 and TRBJ2-3; possibly TRBD2 for D (5 bases). Germline V gene data show CDR1 as SNHLY and CDR2 as FYNNEI. V lost 11 bases, J lost 1 base, and 16 bases lay in between. The CDR3 loop spans 14 amino acids. The CDR3 loop reads CACLPGSRTDTQYF. Written as DNA, the CDR3 is TGTGCCTGTCTACCGGGGTCCCGCACAGATACGCAGTATTTT.

The chain combines TRBV19 with TRBJ2-6; D might be TRBD2 (5 bases). CDR1 is LNHDA and CDR2 is SQIVND in the germline V gene (reference sequence). This CDR3 contains 14 residues. V lost 6 bases and J 4 bases, leaving 10 bases between the germline ends. The DNA of the CDR3 is TGTGCCAGTAGGAAAGAGGGAGGGGCCAACGTCCTGACTTTC. Its translation: CASRKEGGANVLTF.

The chain employs TRBV15 and TRBJ2-1, with D possibly TRBD2 on 6 matching bases. The CDR3 runs to 14 residues. V lost 8 bases to trimming and J lost 4 bases, with 15 bases between them. Germline CDR1 reads LNHNV; CDR2 reads YYDKDF (reference sequence). The CDR3 DNA reads as TGTGCCACCGGGAGGTTCGGGGATTACAATGAGCAGTTCTTC. Translating gives CATGRFGDYNEQFF.

In its sample, this clone was seen once. The chain recombines TRBV12-3 or TRBV12-4 with TRBJ2-2, with D uncertain. V was clipped by 6 bases and J by 4 bases, with 9 bases between them. The CDR3 runs 13 residues. The CDR3 reads CASSLRGTGELFF. CDR3 in DNA: TGTGCCAGCAGCCTGCGTGGCACCGGGGAGCTGTTTTTT.

This clone was observed a few times. The chain carries TRBV1 and TRBJ2-1; the table's TRBD2 call for D was not verified on the DNA. TRBV1 is shown as a pseudogene. There are 15 residues in the CDR3. The CDR3 is CTHREAGGYYNEQFF. CDR3 nucleotides: TGCACCCACAGAGAAGCGGGGGGATACTACAATGAGCAGTTCTTC.

The chain recombines TRBV3-1 (or the pseudogene TRBV3-2) with TRBJ2-2, with D possibly matching TRBD2 (5 bases). Looked up from germline, CDR1 is LGHDT and CDR2 is YNNKEL (reference sequence). Trimming cost V 4 bases and J 7 bases, with 10 bases left between them. This CDR3 has 13 residues. CDR3 residues: CASSPSGGGELFF. CDR3 nucleotides: TGTGCCAGCAGCCCCAGCGGCGGCGGGGAGCTGTTTTTT.

The chain couples TRBV9 to TRBJ2-5, with D possibly TRBD1 on 5 matching bases. CDR1 and CDR2 (germline): SGDLS, YYNGEE. V lost 4 bases and J 2 bases, leaving 15 bases between the germline ends. This CDR3 has 15 amino acids. The CDR3 bases are TGTGCCAGCAGCTTAGGATTACAGGAACAAGAGACCCAGTACTTC. Protein product: CASSLGLQEQETQYF. The variable domain in full, with the rest retrieved from reference TRBV9 and TRBJ2-5, is DSGVTQTPKHLITATGQRVTLRCSPRSGDLSVYWYQQSLDQGLQFLIQYYNGEERAKGNILERFSAQQFPDLHSELNLSSLELGDSALYFCASSLGLQEQETQYFGPGTRLLVL.

As DNA, the CDR3 is TGTGCCAGCAGCTTAATGCCGGGGAACACTGAAGCTTTCTTT. Protein: CASSLMPGNTEAFF. The chain recombines TRBV13 with TRBJ1-1, with D unresolved. V lost 2 bases and J lost 1, with 8 bases in between. The germline V gene encodes CDR1 PRHDT and CDR2 FYEKMQ (reference sequence). The CDR3 is 14 residues long. The full variable domain, rest sourced from reference TRBV13 and TRBJ1-1, is AAGVIQSPRHLIKEKRETATLKCYPIPRHDTVYWYQQGPGQDPQFLISFYEKMQSDKGSIPDRFSAQQFSDYHSELNMSSLELGDSALYFCASSLMPGNTEAFFGQGTRLTVV.

This rearrangement joins TRBV9 to TRBJ1-3, with a weak D call TRBD1 (5 bases). This CDR3 is built from 14 residues. Germline lookup yields CDR1 SGDLS and CDR2 YYNGEE. Trimming cost V 7 bases and J 6 bases, with 17 bases left between them. In DNA form, the CDR3 reads TGTGCCAGCGCGTCGGGCAGGGCTGAAAACACCATATATTTT. This sequence encodes CASASGRAENTIYF.

V usage is TRBV5-1 and J usage is TRBJ2-1, with 10 nucleotides matching TRBD2. The V gene end was trimmed by 3 bases and the J gene end by 7 bases; junction bases not matched to a gene: 13. Germline V gene sequence: CDR1 SGHRS, CDR2 YFSETQ. CDR3 length: 17 residues. The CDR3 is CASSSGSSGGPQNEQFF. CDR3 in DNA: TGCGCCAGCAGCTCGGGATCTAGCGGGGGCCCGCAGAATGAGCAGTTCTTC.

The rearrangement joins TRBV7-6 to TRBJ2-3, with D possibly being TRBD2 (7 bases). The ends were cut back, 0 bases at V and 5 bases at J, with 12 bases in the middle. The CDR3 is 15 residues long. CDR1 is SGHVS and CDR2 is FNYEAQ in the germline V gene. CDR3 protein: CASSLAGGPVDTQYF. The DNA of the CDR3 is TGTGCCAGCAGCTTAGCGGGGGGGCCGGTAGATACGCAGTATTTT.

This clone was observed a few times. The chain joins TRBV12-5 to TRBJ2-7; D unresolved. Trimming shortened V by 5 bases and J by 4 bases, and 12 bases separated the two germline ends. From germline, CDR1 is LGHNT and CDR2 FRNRAP. The CDR3 runs 13 residues. The CDR3 reads CASGPAGTYEQYF. In DNA form, the CDR3 reads TGTGCTAGTGGTCCAGCAGGAACTTACGAGCAGTACTTC.

J is TRBJ1-2 and V is TRBV29-1; D is uncertain. This CDR3 region has 11 residues. V lost 4 bases and J 5 bases, leaving 8 bases between the germline ends. The germline CDR1 and CDR2 sequences are SQVTM and ANQGSEA. CDR3 bases: TGCAGCGTTGTGGCGGATTATGGCTACACCTTC. Protein sequence: CSVVADYGYTF.

This sequence joins TRBV4-1 and TRBJ2-2; D is perhaps TRBD1 (6 bases). There are 15 residues in the CDR3. Per germline, CDR1 MGHRA and CDR2 YSYEKL. V gave up 5 bases and J gave up 5 bases, with 15 bases separating them. CDR3: CASSGYRDTTGELFF. Written as DNA, the CDR3 is TGCGCCAGCAGCGGATACCGGGACACTACCGGGGAGCTGTTTTTT.

This chain uses TRBV10-3 with TRBJ1-5, with TRBD1 as a possible D gene (6 bases). Germline CDR1 reads ENHRY; CDR2 reads SYGVKD. The CDR3 consists of 17 residues. V was cut by 0 bases and J by 0 bases, with 12 bases left in between. CDR3 amino acids: CAISESWGQISNQPQHF. CDR3 DNA: TGTGCCATCAGTGAGTCGTGGGGACAAATTAGCAATCAGCCCCAGCATTTT.